This is a list of T cell receptor beta chains from one sample in a study of blood T cell repertoires in COVID-19. Assay used: immunoSEQ multiplex PCR; TCRdb lists only in-frame clones, some missing. The sample has 150,000 to 200,000 clones; more than 85% are singletons. What was sequenced was PBMCs or T cells enriched from blood (not recorded which). The receptors originated from a human donor with acute COVID-19. The donor label of this sample is uncertain. The CDR3 runs from the conserved cysteine through the conserved F or W. Each record gives: D gene, V gene, J gene, clone size, CDR3 DNA, CDR3 protein. A D gene is named only where the DNA matches it firmly. For some rows the clone size is stated as once, few or many, or as a class when expanded; others skip it.

.	TRBV4-1	TRBJ2-3	.	TGCGCCAGCAGCCAAGTGGCGGGGACCCCAGATACGCAGTATTTT	CASSQVAGTPDTQYF
TRBD1	TRBV6-2/TRBV6-3	TRBJ2-6	.	TGTGCCAGCAGTACAGGACAGGGGGCCTCTGGGGCCAACGTCCTGACTTTC	CASSTGQGASGANVLTF
.	TRBV5-4	TRBJ1-2	.	TGTGCCAGCAGCTTGACCCAAAGAACGCGGGATGGCTACACCTTC	CASSLTQRTRDGYTF
.	TRBV5-6	TRBJ1-3	.	TGTGCCAGCAGCTTGGGGACAGCTGCTTTCAACACCATATATTTT	CASSLGTAAFNTIYF
TRBD1	TRBV4-1	TRBJ2-2	once	TGCGCCAGCAGGGAAGGGGGCAGGAATGCCGCGAACACCGGGGAGCTGTTTTTT	CASREGGRNAANTGELFF
TRBD1	TRBV29-1	TRBJ2-1	.	TGCAGCGTTGAGCGGAGGTCAGGGGGCGCGGATGAGCAGTTCTTC	CSVERRSGGADEQFF
.	TRBV5-4	TRBJ2-6	.	TGTGCCAGCAGCTTACAAGGGGCCAACGTCCTGACTTTC	CASSLQGANVLTF
.	TRBV6-5	TRBJ1-2	.	TGTGCCAGTTGGGACACTACTAACTATGGCTACACCTTC	CASWDTTNYGYTF
.	TRBV6-5	TRBJ2-3	.	TGTGCCAGCAGTTACTCGCGTCTAACTAGCACAGATACGCAGTATTTT	CASSYSRLTSTDTQYF
.	TRBV5-1	TRBJ1-2	.	TGCGCCAGCAGCTTGCTTCCTAACTATGGCTACACCTTC	CASSLLPNYGYTF
.	TRBV29-1	TRBJ2-7	.	TGCAGCGTTGAAGCGCAGGGTCCCTACGAGCAGTACTTC	CSVEAQGPYEQYF
.	TRBV2	TRBJ1-5	.	TGTGCCAGCAGCCTCAGGGGCCGCGGTCAGCCCCAGCATTTT	CASSLRGRGQPQHF
TRBD1	TRBV13	TRBJ2-5	.	TGTGCCAGCAGCCTCCGGACAGGGCTGGTTGTAGGGGAGACCCAGTACTTC	CASSLRTGLVVGETQYF
.	TRBV4-1	TRBJ1-1	.	TGCGCCAGCAGCGACGTAGGGGGTTTGAGGACTGAAGCTTTCTTT	CASSDVGGLRTEAFF
.	TRBV7-2	TRBJ1-4	.	TGTGCCAGCAGCCGTTACAGGGTTAATGAAAAACTGTTTTTT	CASSRYRVNEKLFF
.	TRBV7-9	TRBJ2-7	.	TGTGCCAGCAGCTCGCTACCGGGACAATCGGGGTCCTACGAGCAGTACTTC	CASSSLPGQSGSYEQYF
.	TRBV18	TRBJ1-1	.	TGTGCCAGCTCACCATTGGCGGCGAACACTGAAGCTTTCTTT	CASSPLAANTEAFF
.	TRBV9	TRBJ2-1	.	TGTGCCAGCAGCGTAGGCTCCGAGAATGAGCAGTTCTTC	CASSVGSENEQFF
TRBD2	TRBV7-3	TRBJ2-3	.	TGTGCCAGCAGCTTAACCCCGGGGGGGCCAACAGATACGCAGTATTTT	CASSLTPGGPTDTQYF
TRBD1	TRBV20-1	TRBJ2-7	.	TGCAGTGCTAGTAAGAGTGGATGGGACAGGGTTTATCACGAGCAGTACTTC	CSASKSGWDRVYHEQYF
.	TRBV4-3	TRBJ1-3	.	TGCGCCAGCAGCCAAGCGTCCGTGGGGCTTGGAAACACCATATATTTT	CASSQASVGLGNTIYF
TRBD2	TRBV7-2	TRBJ2-1	once	TGTGCCAGCAGCACGACTAGCGGGGGGGTATATGAGCAGTTCTTC	CASSTTSGGVYEQFF
TRBD1	TRBV3-1/TRBV3-2	TRBJ1-5	once	TGTGCCAGCAGCCAAGGGGGACAGGGGCCGCATCAGCCCCAGCATTTT	CASSQGGQGPHQPQHF
.	TRBV6-5	TRBJ2-1	once	TGTGCCAGCAGTTACCAGGGGTCTGAGCAGTTCTTC	CASSYQGSEQFF
TRBD1	TRBV4-1	TRBJ2-1	.	TGCGCCAGCAGCCGCTCCGGGACAGGGGGCTACAATGAGCAGTTCTTC	CASSRSGTGGYNEQFF
.	TRBV4-1	TRBJ1-3	.	TGCGCCAGCAGCCGCTGGACATCCTCTGGAAACACCATATATTTT	CASSRWTSSGNTIYF
.	TRBV6-5	TRBJ1-4	.	TGTGCCAGCAGTTACTCGAGGACAACTAATGAAAAACTGTTTTTT	CASSYSRTTNEKLFF
TRBD1	TRBV7-2	TRBJ1-4	.	TGTGCCAGCAGCCCTGGACAGGCCCCTGAAAAACTGTTTTTT	CASSPGQAPEKLFF